Listed below are T cell receptor beta chains from one sample, sequenced in a study of blood T cell repertoires in COVID-19. Repertoires were generated with immunoSEQ multiplex PCR, while TCRdb's copy carries only in-frame clones and drops some. The table shows 100,000 to 150,000 clones, with around 70% occurring only once. Sequences were obtained from peripheral blood. Receptor source: a man aged 55-75 years with acute or convalescent COVID-19. CDR3s include the opening cysteine and the closing phenylalanine or tryptophan. A D gene is named only where the DNA matches it firmly. Size values are once, few and many counts, or a class for expanded clones, and some rows have none.

abundance	d_gene	v_gene	j_gene	CDR3aa	CDR3nt
NA	NA	TRBV18	TRBJ1-1	CASSPSAPPRGNTEAFF	TGTGCCAGCTCACCATCGGCCCCCCCCAGGGGGAACACTGAAGCTTTCTTT
NA	TRBD1	TRBV2	TRBJ1-1	CASSTGQGPEAFF	TGTGCCAGCAGCACCGGACAGGGTCCTGAAGCTTTCTTT
NA	TRBD2	TRBV6-6	TRBJ2-5	CASSPGTSGMLQETQYF	TGTGCCAGCAGTCCCGGGACTAGCGGGATGTTACAAGAGACCCAGTACTTC
NA	NA	TRBV7-2	TRBJ2-7	CASGGPTDQYEQYF	TGTGCCAGCGGAGGGCCTACAGATCAATACGAGCAGTACTTC
NA	NA	TRBV5-1	TRBJ1-6	CASSLGQDNSPLHF	TGCGCCAGCAGCTTGGGGCAGGATAATTCACCCCTCCACTTT
few	NA	TRBV30	TRBJ1-5	CAWSEGEQPQHF	TGTGCCTGGAGTGAGGGGGAGCAGCCCCAGCATTTT
NA	TRBD2	TRBV5-1	TRBJ2-5	CASSESGRLQETQYF	TGCGCCAGCAGCGAGAGCGGGAGATTGCAAGAGACCCAGTACTTC
many	NA	TRBV29-1	TRBJ1-2	CSVEDSDLNYGYTF	TGCAGCGTTGAAGATAGCGACCTTAACTATGGCTACACCTTC
NA	NA	TRBV6-5	TRBJ2-3	CASSYSTGTDTQYF	TGTGCCAGCAGTTACTCGACCGGGACAGATACGCAGTATTTT
NA	TRBD1	TRBV12-5	TRBJ2-4	CASGFGGQGRNIQYF	TGTGCTAGTGGTTTCGGCGGACAGGGAAGGAACATTCAGTACTTC
NA	TRBD1	TRBV11-1	TRBJ2-2	CASRRQGTYTGELFF	TGTGCCAGTCGGAGACAGGGAACTTACACCGGGGAGCTGTTTTTT
NA	TRBD2	TRBV7-9	TRBJ2-3	CASSSIAGGLTDTQYF	TGTGCCAGCAGCTCGATCGCGGGGGGCCTCACAGATACGCAGTATTTT
NA	NA	TRBV19	TRBJ1-2	CASSKTGSARSYGYTF	TGTGCCAGTAGTAAAACAGGGTCCGCCCGTTCCTATGGCTACACCTTC
few	NA	TRBV4-1	TRBJ1-1	CASRHRTVNTEAFF	TGCGCCAGCAGACACAGGACGGTGAACACTGAAGCTTTCTTT
NA	NA	TRBV23-1	TRBJ1-4	CASSLPSTNEKLFF	TGCGCCAGCAGTCTCCCATCAACTAATGAAAAACTGTTTTTT
NA	NA	TRBV7-3	TRBJ2-3	CASSLTRDTDTQYF	TGTGCCAGCAGCTTAACTAGAGACACAGATACGCAGTATTTT
few	TRBD1	TRBV9	TRBJ1-4	CASSAMTGSNEKLFF	TGTGCCAGCAGCGCGATGACAGGGTCTAATGAAAAACTGTTTTTT
NA	NA	TRBV7-3	TRBJ2-1	CASSLNREIEQFF	TGTGCCAGCAGCTTAAACCGGGAGATCGAGCAGTTCTTC
NA	NA	TRBV5-6	TRBJ1-6	CASSLGKPGKNYNSPLHF	TGTGCCAGCAGCTTGGGAAAGCCAGGGAAAAACTATAATTCACCCCTCCACTTT
NA	NA	TRBV6-5	TRBJ1-4	CASRGRGFNEKLFF	TGTGCCAGCAGAGGCAGGGGTTTTAATGAAAAACTGTTTTTT
NA	NA	TRBV19	TRBJ2-2	CASKMGQGTTGELFF	TGTGCCAGCAAAATGGGGCAGGGGACCACCGGGGAGCTGTTTTTT
few	NA	TRBV24-1	TRBJ2-2	CATRDRLGELFF	TGTGCCACCAGGGACAGACTCGGGGAGCTGTTTTTT
NA	NA	TRBV24-1	TRBJ2-1	CATSDFAPRSGSGQDSYNEQFF	TGTGCCACCAGTGATTTTGCCCCGCGCTCTGGGAGCGGTCAAGACTCCTACAATGAGCAGTTCTTC
NA	TRBD2	TRBV7-8	TRBJ2-1	CASSPTSGNGEQFF	TGTGCCAGCAGTCCGACTAGCGGGAACGGTGAGCAGTTCTTC
NA	TRBD1	TRBV4-1	TRBJ1-1	CASSQDFRRQGATEAFF	TGCGCCAGCAGCCAAGATTTCCGACGACAGGGGGCAACTGAAGCTTTCTTT